Listed here are 25 T cell receptor beta chains from one sample, sequenced in a study of OX40 agonist ivuxolimab in advanced cancers. Profiling relied on immunoSEQ multiplex PCR, and the TCRdb table lists in-frame clones only, not all of them. Of roughly 77,000 clones in the sample, over 70% were seen once. The sample in question was CD4+ or CD8+ T cells sorted from blood, obtained in a trial of the OX40 agonist ivuxolimab. All receptors derive from an adult with an advanced solid tumor such as melanoma, head and neck, liver or kidney cancer.

The CDR3 sequence: CASSATPLGGNQPQHF. The CDR3 bases are TGTGCCAGCAGTGCAACCCCCCTTGGAGGCAATCAGCCCCAGCATTTT. This chain links TRBV28 with TRBJ1-5; D gene uncertain. Germline V gives CDR1 MDHEN, CDR2 SYDVKM. V dropped 5 bases and J dropped 2 bases, with 16 bases sitting between them. This CDR3 has 16 amino acids.

The rearrangement joins TRBV15 to TRBJ2-1; 7 positions agree with TRBD2. V gave up 0 bases and J gave up 8 bases; unmatched junction bases: 10. This CDR3 comprises 16 residues. Germline values: CDR1 LNHNV, CDR2 YYDKDF (reference sequence). The CDR3 is CATSREATGGRDEQFF. The CDR3 DNA is TGTGCCACCAGCAGAGAGGCGACGGGAGGTCGGGATGAGCAGTTCTTC.

J is TRBJ2-5 and V is TRBV7-9; D is ambiguous. V was shortened by 1 base and J by 2 bases, with 14 bases between the two germline ends. In germline, CDR1 is SEHNR, CDR2 FQNEAQ (reference sequence). CDR3 length: 16 amino acids. The CDR3 coding sequence is TGTGCCAGCAGCTTAGATGGCAGAAAAGGTCAAGAGACCCAGTACTTC. Residues: CASSLDGRKGQETQYF.

J is TRBJ2-1 and V is TRBV4-3; TRBD2 agrees at 13 bases. V shed 2 bases, J shed 9 bases, and the junction held 4 bases outside the gene matches. This CDR3 has 15 residues. Looked up from germline, CDR1 is LGHNA and CDR2 is YSLEER. The CDR3 DNA follows: TGCGCCAGCAGCCAAAACGGACTAGCGGGAGTTGAGCAGTTCTTC. This gives the protein CASSQNGLAGVEQFF.

Comments on this clone: The junction differs from germline at one of its ends, possibly a read error. The chain has TRBV2 and TRBJ1-5, with D possibly matching TRBD1 (5 bases). Per germline, CDR1 SNHLY and CDR2 FYNNEI. CDR3 length equals 14 residues. In nucleotides, the CDR3 is TGTGCCAGCAGCGAAGACAGTGCGTATCAGCCCCAGCATTTT. Its protein is CASSEDSAYQPQHF.

J is TRBJ2-7 and V is TRBV30; the match to TRBD2 covers 9 bases. V was clipped by 6 bases and J by 0 bases; unmatched bases: 6. The CDR3 runs 14 residues. Looked up from germline, CDR1 is GTSNPN and CDR2 is SVGIG (reference sequence). The DNA of the CDR3 is TGTGCCTGTAATAGCGGGAGCCCCTCCTACGAGCAGTACTTC. Protein: CACNSGSPSYEQYF.

This rearrangement joins TRBV7-6 to TRBJ2-7, with D perhaps assigned TRBD1 or TRBD2 (6 bases each). Germline CDR1 reads SGHVS; CDR2 reads FNYEAQ. The CDR3 length is 15 residues. V was clipped by 6 bases and J by 0 bases, with 15 bases between them. The CDR3 is CASSPPGAVSYEQYF. CDR3 in DNA: TGTGCCAGCAGTCCACCGGGGGCCGTCTCCTACGAGCAGTACTTC.

The table lists this clone with a few counts. The rearrangement links TRBV5-1 to TRBJ1-1, with 7 bases lining up with TRBD1. V was pared by 7 bases and J by 0 bases, with 9 bases of the junction left unmatched. CDR3 length equals 15 residues. Germline CDR1 SGHRS, CDR2 YFSETQ. The CDR3 nucleotides read TGCGCCAGCGCTCCAGAGACAGGGCTGAACACTGAAGCTTTCTTT. Amino acids: CASAPETGLNTEAFF.

This chain links TRBV4-1 with TRBJ2-5; weak D call: TRBD2 (5 bases). Per germline, CDR1 MGHRA and CDR2 YSYEKL. The CDR3 is 15 amino acids. V dropped 0 bases and J dropped 7 bases, with 15 bases sitting between them. The CDR3: CASSQERLATGTQYF. CDR3 in DNA: TGCGCCAGCAGCCAAGAACGGCTAGCTACTGGGACCCAGTACTTC.

The CDR3 DNA sequence: TGTGCCAGCAGTACTGGCCGGGGTGGGGAGACCCAGTACTTC. It translates to CASSTGRGGETQYF. J is TRBJ2-5 and V is TRBV6-5; possible D gene TRBD2, 5 bases. The CDR3 contains 14 residues. The germline V and J ends were trimmed by 5 bases and 5 bases, with 15 bases remaining between them. Germline CDR1 reads MNHEY; CDR2 reads SVGAGI.

The gene calls are TRBV7-8 and TRBJ1-2; D is possibly TRBD1 (6 bases). The CDR3 contains 16 residues. V was cut by 1 base and J by 3 bases, with 15 bases left in between. Germline lookup yields CDR1 SGHVS and CDR2 FQNEAQ. DNA for the CDR3: TGTGCCAGCAGCTTAGACGGCGACAGGACCTACTATGGCTACACCTTC. This sequence encodes CASSLDGDRTYYGYTF.

The genes are TRBV10-2 and TRBJ2-7; a weak D match, TRBD1 (6 bases). The CDR3 length is 14 residues. CDR1 WSHSY and CDR2 SAAADI come from the germline V gene. V was trimmed by 8 bases and J by 2 bases, leaving 16 bases between them. The CDR3 sequence: CASGLDRRAYEQYF. CDR3 nucleotide sequence: TGCGCCAGCGGCTTGGACAGACGTGCCTACGAGCAGTACTTC.

This chain uses TRBV29-1 with TRBJ2-2; 7 bases fit TRBD1. V was clipped by 4 bases and J by 1 base; unmatched bases: 3. This CDR3 region has 14 residues. Germline V gene lookup returns CDR1 SQVTM and CDR2 ANQGSEA. The CDR3 DNA is TGCAGCGTTGCCCGGGACAGGAACACCGGGGAGCTGTTTTTT. This gives the protein CSVARDRNTGELFF.

The rearrangement uses TRBV7-9 and TRBJ2-1; D assignment may be TRBD1 or TRBD2 (5 bases each). Germline values: CDR1 SEHNR, CDR2 FQNEAQ (reference sequence). CDR3 length: 13 amino acids. Trimming left V 5 bases short and J 6 bases short, with 11 bases between. The CDR3 nucleotides read TGTGCCAGCAGCCCCCGGGACCTCAATGAGCAGTTCTTC. Encoded protein: CASSPRDLNEQFF. Together with reference TRBV7-9 and TRBJ2-1, the CDR3 gives the full variable domain: DTGVSQNPRHKITKRGQNVTFRCDPISEHNRLYWYRQTLGQGPEFLTYFQNEAQLEKSRLLSDRFSAERPKGSFSTLEIQRTEQGDSAMYLCASSPRDLNEQFFGPGTRLTVL.

This clone appeared once. This chain links TRBV11-3 with TRBJ2-7, with 10 bases matching TRBD1. The V segment lost 8 bases and the J segment 5 bases; nucleotides outside the gene matches: 12. CDR1 SGHNT and CDR2 YENEEA come from the germline V gene. This CDR3 has 15 residues. CDR3 residues: CASGTTTGTGDEQYF. The CDR3 nucleotides are TGTGCCAGCGGCACAACAACCGGGACAGGGGACGAGCAGTACTTC. Looking up the rest from reference TRBV11-3 and TRBJ2-7 gives the full variable domain: EAGVVQSPRYKIIEKKQPVAFWCNPISGHNTLYWYLQNLGQGPELLIRYENEEAVDDSQLPKDRFSAERLKGVDSTLKIQPAELGDSAVYLCASGTTTGTGDEQYFGPGTRLTVT.

J is TRBJ1-1 and V is TRBV4-2; no definite D call. Germline V gene sequence: CDR1 LGHNA, CDR2 YNFKEQ. Deletions cut 0 bases from V and 6 bases from J, with 5 bases between. There are 12 residues in the CDR3. The CDR3 reads CASSQDTAEAFF. The DNA of the CDR3 is TGTGCCAGCAGCCAAGATACAGCTGAAGCTTTCTTT.

This sequence joins TRBV7-3 and TRBJ1-1; D ambiguous. Germline lookup yields CDR1 SGHTA and CDR2 FQGTGA. Trimming left V 5 bases short and J 2 bases short, with 9 bases between. The CDR3 contains 13 residues. Here the CDR3 DNA reads TGTGCCAGCAGCCTTCAGAGAAACACTGAAGCTTTCTTT. Protein product: CASSLQRNTEAFF.

This chain connects TRBV5-8 to TRBJ1-6; 7 positions match TRBD1. This CDR3 has 13 amino acids. Germline assignment: CDR1 SGHTS and CDR2 YDEGEE. The V and J ends lost 4 bases and 11 bases, in that order; junction bases with no gene match: 6. The CDR3, as DNA: TGTGCCAGCAGCCGGGACAGACGAACACCCCTCCACTTT. This sequence encodes CASSRDRRTPLHF.

This clone has just one count. Here the CDR3 DNA reads TGTGCCAGCAGTGTGGTTATCTACGAGCAGTACTTC. This sequence encodes CASSVVIYEQYF. The J gene is TRBJ2-7, the V gene TRBV6-1; D call uncertain. This CDR3 region has 12 residues. Germline assignment: CDR1 MNHNS and CDR2 SASEGT. The V end lost 4 bases, the J end lost 3 bases, and 7 bases lay between the germline ends.

The chain is built from TRBV30 and TRBJ1-6; a possible D gene is TRBD1 (5 bases). V gave up 3 bases and J gave up 10 bases, with 13 bases separating them. Germline lookup yields CDR1 GTSNPN and CDR2 SVGIG (reference sequence). This CDR3 spans 13 amino acids. CDR3 sequence reads: CAWRPRVNSPLHF. The CDR3 DNA follows: TGTGCCTGGAGGCCCAGGGTAAACTCACCCCTCCACTTT.

This clone turned up a few times. The gene calls are TRBV30 and TRBJ1-1; D gene uncertain. The V gene lost 0 bases and the J gene lost 5 bases, with 10 bases spanning the gap. CDR1 GTSNPN and CDR2 SVGIG come from the germline V gene (reference sequence). The CDR3 spans 13 residues. The CDR3 is CAWSVREGTEAFF. The CDR3 DNA reads TGTGCCTGGAGTGTACGAGAGGGAACTGAAGCTTTCTTT. Variable domain in full (rest from reference TRBV30 and TRBJ1-1): SQTIHQWPATLVQPVGSPLSLECTVEGTSNPNLYWYRQAAGRGLQLLFYSVGIGQISSEVPQNLSASRPQDRQFILSSKKLLLSDSGFYLCAWSVREGTEAFFGQGTRLTVV.

The sample holds one count of this clone. The chain is built from TRBV5-1 and TRBJ2-3; possibly TRBD1 for D (6 bases). The V gene's germline CDR1 is SGHRS and CDR2 YFSETQ. Trimming left V 3 bases short and J 1 base short, with 12 bases between. The CDR3 is 15 amino acids. The CDR3 is CASSYLQGGTDTQYF. CDR3 DNA: TGCGCCAGCAGCTACCTACAGGGTGGCACAGATACGCAGTATTTT.

The CDR3 region has the DNA TGTGCCAGCAGTTACTACCCGCTGGGGGAGGAAGCTTTCTTT. It is translated as CASSYYPLGEEAFF. The J gene is TRBJ1-1, the V gene TRBV6-5; a possible D gene is TRBD1 (5 bases). This CDR3 region has 14 residues. Germline V CDR1 and CDR2: MNHEY, SVGAGI. The V end was cut by 1 base, the J end by 8 bases, with 14 bases between.

The V and J genes are TRBV6-6 and TRBJ1-5, with D possibly TRBD1 on 6 matching bases. Trimming left V 6 bases short and J 5 bases short, with 17 bases between. This CDR3 spans 15 amino acids. CDR1 and CDR2 from the germline V gene are MNHNY and SVGAGI (reference sequence). CDR3 region: CASSLSRDTYQPQHF. CDR3 coding DNA: TGTGCCAGCAGCCTGAGCCGGGACACGTATCAGCCCCAGCATTTT.

The chain recombines TRBV5-1 with TRBJ2-3, with a weak D call TRBD2 (6 bases). CDR1 SGHRS and CDR2 YFSETQ come from the germline V gene. V gave up 0 bases and J gave up 5 bases, with 10 bases separating them. This CDR3 contains 14 residues. Written as DNA, the CDR3 is TGCGCCAGCAGCTTGGGACCTAGCGTAGATACGCAGTATTTT. Its translation is CASSLGPSVDTQYF.